The next 5 T cell receptor beta chains were all read from a single sample in a study of T cell repertoires in cytomegalovirus infection. Each CDR3 protein is one row after TCRdb ran MiXCR on the reads. Among roughly 570,000 distinct CDR3 sequences, around two fifths were seen once, and the ten largest hold about half. For these TCRs, the target antigens are not known. The source material was cultured PBMCs, sampled from culture after CMV antigen stimulation. These TCRs come from a human donor in good health (CMV status not recorded). Some clones in this sample may be carry-over from other donors' samples.

This sequence joins TRBV7-2 and TRBJ2-1; a weak D match, TRBD1 (6 bases). The length of the CDR3 is 15 residues. CDR1 and CDR2 (germline): SGHTA, FQGNSA. V shed 5 bases and J shed 6 bases, with 17 bases lying between them. This chain's CDR3 is CASSLSGQGSNEQFF. The CDR3 nucleotides are TGTGCCAGCAGCCTGAGCGGCCAGGGGTCCAATGAGCAGTTCTTC. The entire variable domain, with the rest obtained from reference TRBV7-2 and TRBJ2-1, is as follows: GAGVSQSPSNKVTEKGKDVELRCDPISGHTALYWYRQSLGQGLEFLIYFQGNSAPDKSGLPSDRFSAERTGGSVSTLTIQRTQQEDSAVYLCASSLSGQGSNEQFFGPGTRLTVL.

In this sample, this clonotype turned up once. The J gene is TRBJ2-3, the V gene TRBV20-1, with TRBD2 matching 9 bases. Germline lookup yields CDR1 DFQATT and CDR2 SNEGSKA (reference sequence). Trimming removed 7 bases from V and 4 bases from J; junction bases left unmatched: 9. CDR3 length equals 14 residues. CDR3 in DNA: TGCAGTGTCCGGCCTAGCGGGGCCTCAGATACGCAGTATTTT. It encodes CSVRPSGASDTQYF.

This clonotype was detected only a few times. The rearrangement joins TRBV15 to TRBJ1-4; D gene ambiguous. Germline CDR1 LNHNV, CDR2 YYDKDF (reference sequence). The CDR3 runs 16 residues. Trimming left V 3 bases short and J 0 bases short, with 11 bases between. The DNA of the CDR3 is TGTGCCACCAGCAGGGGGAGGGTTGCAACTAATGAAAAACTGTTTTTT. The encoded protein is CATSRGRVATNEKLFF.

This clonotype came up a few times. The J gene is TRBJ2-1, the V gene TRBV11-2; no clear D. CDR1 and CDR2 from the germline V gene are SGHAT and FQNNGV. Trimming removed 5 bases at V and 6 bases at J, with 8 bases between. The CDR3 spans 12 residues. The CDR3 protein is CASSPSINEQFF. The CDR3 nucleotides are TGTGCCAGCAGCCCGAGCATCAATGAGCAGTTCTTC.

The chain joins TRBV7-2 to TRBJ1-4, with D unclear. V was trimmed by 0 bases and J by 3 bases, leaving 5 bases between them. The CDR3 extends over 14 amino acids. CDR1 and CDR2 from the germline V gene are SGHTA and FQGNSA. CDR3 protein: CASSLAMANEKLFF. In DNA form, the CDR3 reads TGTGCCAGCAGCTTAGCGATGGCTAATGAAAAACTGTTTTTT. Variable domain in full (rest from reference TRBV7-2 and TRBJ1-4): GAGVSQSPSNKVTEKGKDVELRCDPISGHTALYWYRQSLGQGLEFLIYFQGNSAPDKSGLPSDRFSAERTGGSVSTLTIQRTQQEDSAVYLCASSLAMANEKLFFGSGTQLSVL.